What follows are 26 T cell receptor beta chains derived from one specimen sequenced in a study of T cell repertoires in aging, cancer and after chemotherapy. A mixed TRB-A/B primer pool amplified rearranged TRB by multiplex touch-down PCR. TCRdb re-called the multiplex PCR reads through MiXCR, storing one row per CDR3 protein. Of more than 1,200 distinct CDR3 sequences detected, less than 25% appear once; the ten largest clones hold approximately 20%. Peripheral blood genomic DNA, not sorted cells or RNA, was the template. Sequenced sample: blood. The receptors were sampled from a human donor with a solid tumor.

V is TRBV20-1 and J is TRBJ2-7; D gene unclear. V was shortened by 2 bases and J by 0 bases, with 8 bases between the two germline ends. The V gene's germline CDR1 is DFQATT and CDR2 SNEGSKA (reference sequence). The CDR3 sequence is 13 residues long. The CDR3 region has the DNA TGCAGTGCTAGACCGGCCAGCTCCTACGAGCAGTACTTC. Its translation is CSARPASSYEQYF.

By proportion, this clonotype is large. The chain links TRBV6-1 to TRBJ2-1, with D possibly matching TRBD1 (5 bases). Germline V gives CDR1 MNHNS, CDR2 SASEGT. V dropped 3 bases and J dropped 10 bases, with 10 bases sitting between them. This CDR3 is built from 12 residues. The CDR3 DNA is TGTGCCAGCAGTGAGGGGCCTGGAGAGCAGTTCTTC. Translating it yields CASSEGPGEQFF.

Relative to its sample, this clonotype is large. The CDR3 here is CAWSGLSEYNEQFF. The CDR3 bases are TGTGCCTGGAGTGGTCTTAGCGAGTACAATGAGCAGTTCTTC. The chain employs TRBV30 and TRBJ2-1, with D possibly TRBD2 on 5 matching bases. V was cut by 1 base and J by 4 bases, with 11 bases left in between. Germline V gene data show CDR1 as GTSNPN and CDR2 as SVGIG (reference sequence). The CDR3 contains 14 residues.

By share of the sample, this clonotype is medium-sized. The chain employs TRBV7-9 and TRBJ2-7; tentatively, D is TRBD1 or TRBD2 (6 bases each). CDR3 length: 13 residues. Germline V gives CDR1 SEHNR, CDR2 FQNEAQ (reference sequence). V lost 4 bases and J 2 bases, leaving 9 bases between the germline ends. CDR3 bases: TGTGCCAGCAGCTCCCGGGGGCCCTACGAGCAGTACTTC. This translates into CASSSRGPYEQYF.

Remarks on this clonotype: Being one base from a much bigger clone, this may be a read error. Since no conserved phenylalanine or tryptophan closes the CDR3, a read error is the likely cause. The genes are TRBV6-1 and TRBJ2-7; D may be TRBD2 (6 bases). Germline values: CDR1 MNHNS, CDR2 SASEGT. V dropped 6 bases and J dropped 2 bases, with 14 bases sitting between them. The CDR3 is 14 residues long. The CDR3 protein is CASRRREVPYEQYL. The CDR3 DNA reads TGTGCCAGCAGGAGGAGGGAGGTTCCCTACGAGCAGTACCTC.

The V gene is TRBV6-1, the J gene TRBJ2-1; 10 bases map to TRBD2. With V trimmed by 9 bases and J by 8 bases, 10 bases remained unmatched. CDR1 is MNHNS and CDR2 is SASEGT in the germline V gene. The CDR3 loop spans 14 amino acids. CDR3 coding DNA: TGTGCCAGAGCGGGAGGGCCCTCGCTGGATGAGCAGTTCTTC. This encodes CARAGGPSLDEQFF.

This clonotype is large by share. The chain couples TRBV18 to TRBJ2-2; D gene ambiguous. The CDR3 has 15 amino acids. The V gene's germline CDR1 is KGHSH and CDR2 LQKENI. The ends were cut back, 2 bases at V and 2 bases at J, with 9 bases in the middle. The CDR3 region has the DNA TGTGCCAGCTCACCAGGTCAGGCTAACACCGGGGAGCTGTTTTTT. This codes for CASSPGQANTGELFF.

As concerns this clonotype: Since a much larger clone is just one base distant, this may be a read error. V usage is TRBV6-1 and J usage is TRBJ2-4, with D hard to call. This CDR3 region has 17 residues. Trimming took off 2 bases at V and 0 bases at J, with 14 bases between the two ends. Germline V gives CDR1 MNHNS, CDR2 SASEGT. CDR3 residues: CASSEILEVAAKNIQYF. In DNA, the CDR3 is TGTGCCAGCAGTGAAATCCTTGAAGTTGCAGCCAAAAACATTCAGTACTTC.

This clonotype counts as medium-sized. This chain links TRBV7-9 with TRBJ2-1; D is undetermined. Germline assignment: CDR1 SEHNR and CDR2 FQNEAQ (reference sequence). V lost 4 bases and J lost 15, with 16 bases in between. The CDR3 extends over 12 amino acids. The CDR3 here is CASSSLLSQRFF. The CDR3 DNA follows: TGTGCCAGCAGCTCCCTCTTGTCCCAGCGGTTCTTC.

V usage is TRBV4-3 and J usage is TRBJ2-2, with 9 bases fitting TRBD2. CDR3 length: 15 amino acids. V shed 4 bases and J 8 bases; nucleotides not matched to a gene: 8. The germline V gene has CDR1 LGHNA and CDR2 YSLEER. CDR3 in amino acids: CASSPLAGEGGELFF. CDR3 DNA: TGCGCCAGCAGCCCCTTAGCGGGAGAGGGGGGGGAGCTGTTTTTT.

This clonotype has just a few counts. The chain combines TRBV11-3 with TRBJ2-1; 10 bases fit TRBD2. This CDR3 is 14 amino acids long. V shed 2 bases, J shed 8 bases, and the junction held 3 bases outside the gene matches. The germline CDR1 and CDR2 sequences are SGHNT and YENEEA. The CDR3, as DNA: TGTGCCAGCAGCTTATCTAGCGGGAGTGATGAGCAGTTCTTC. Translated: CASSLSSGSDEQFF. Full variable domain (missing parts from reference TRBV11-3 and TRBJ2-1): EAGVVQSPRYKIIEKKQPVAFWCNPISGHNTLYWYLQNLGQGPELLIRYENEEAVDDSQLPKDRFSAERLKGVDSTLKIQPAELGDSAVYLCASSLSSGSDEQFFGPGTRLTVL.

By share, this clonotype ranks as medium-sized (0.01 to 0.1%). The rearrangement links TRBV10-3 to TRBJ1-1; D remains ambiguous. This CDR3 has 12 amino acids. V was trimmed by 6 bases and J by 4 bases, leaving 9 bases between them. CDR1 and CDR2 (germline): ENHRY, SYGVKD. The CDR3 DNA reads TGTGCCATCAGGGCTGGAAGCACTGAAGCTTTCTTT. It specifies CAIRAGSTEAFF.

Sample share makes this clonotype large (0.1 to 1%). The chain is built from TRBV13 and TRBJ2-1; 14 bases are shared with TRBD2. The length of the CDR3 is 14 residues. Trimming took 5 bases from V and 6 from J; bases not matched to a gene: 0. Germline-derived CDR1 and CDR2 are PRHDT and FYEKMQ (reference sequence). This CDR3 reads CASSGLAGGNEQFF. As DNA, the CDR3 is TGTGCCAGCAGCGGACTAGCGGGGGGCAATGAGCAGTTCTTC.

By share of the sample, this clonotype is medium-sized. The rearrangement uses TRBV12-3 or TRBV12-4 and TRBJ2-2; 8 bases are a match to TRBD1. The CDR3 has 17 amino acids. Trimming cost V 3 bases and J 5 bases; bases outside gene matches: 11. The CDR3 loop is CASSFRYADRATGELFF. In nucleotides, the CDR3 is TGTGCCAGCAGTTTCAGATACGCGGACAGGGCAACCGGGGAGCTGTTTTTT.

Relative to its sample, this clonotype is medium-sized (0.01 to 0.1%). The chain uses TRBV19 and TRBJ1-1; the match to TRBD1 covers 9 bases. Trimming cost V 1 base and J 0 bases; bases outside gene matches: 3. This CDR3 comprises 16 residues. Germline V gene data show CDR1 as LNHDA and CDR2 as SQIVND (reference sequence). CDR3: CASSIARDRVNTEAFF. The CDR3 region has the DNA TGTGCCAGTAGTATAGCCCGGGACAGGGTGAACACTGAAGCTTTCTTT.

This clonotype is categorized as medium-sized. The chain carries TRBV6-6 and TRBJ1-1; D ambiguous. The CDR3 consists of 14 residues. The V and J ends lost 8 bases and 3 bases respectively, with 16 bases between them. Germline V gives CDR1 MNHNY, CDR2 SVGAGI (reference sequence). CDR3 nucleotide sequence: TGTGCCAGCCGGGATTTAGGGCTCGACACTGAAGCTTTCTTT. This encodes CASRDLGLDTEAFF.

The CDR3 DNA reads TGCGCCAGCAGCTTGTCCGGGGCGCTTGGCTACACCTTC. Translated: CASSLSGALGYTF. The chain uses TRBV5-1 and TRBJ1-2, with D possibly matching TRBD1 (5 bases). Per the germline V gene, CDR1 is SGHRS and CDR2 is YFSETQ. V was clipped by 1 base and J by 7 bases, with 11 bases between them. This CDR3 comprises 13 residues.

By share, this clonotype ranks as large. The chain uses TRBV30 and TRBJ2-7; D gene unclear. Between the trimmed V and J ends, which lost 0 bases and 1 base, there was a span of 13 bases. The CDR3 extends over 15 amino acids. CDR1 and CDR2 from the germline V gene are GTSNPN and SVGIG (reference sequence). The CDR3 protein is CAWSVPVLRSYEQYF. For the CDR3, the DNA is TGTGCCTGGAGTGTACCAGTTTTGAGGTCCTACGAGCAGTACTTC.

The sample holds a few counts of this clonotype. The V and J genes are TRBV7-9 and TRBJ1-2, with 8 bases matching TRBD1. Germline V gives CDR1 SEHNR, CDR2 FQNEAQ (reference sequence). The CDR3 runs 15 residues. Trimming removed 4 bases from V and 4 bases from J; junction bases left unmatched: 8. The CDR3 nucleotides are TGTGCCAGCAGCTCCTTTGGGACAGGTTCCTATGGCTACACCTTC. Translation: CASSSFGTGSYGYTF.

This clonotype is large (0.1 to 1%). The gene calls are TRBV29-1 and TRBJ1-2; the D is unclear. Germline V gene lookup returns CDR1 SQVTM and CDR2 ANQGSEA. The V gene lost 6 bases and the J gene lost 5 bases, with 13 bases spanning the gap. The length of the CDR3 is 12 residues. Written as DNA, the CDR3 is TGCAGCGTGAAGGATCTGGGGTATGGCTACACCTTC. Its translation: CSVKDLGYGYTF.

This clonotype is deemed large. This chain uses TRBV29-1 with TRBJ2-1; unclear D gene. V lost 4 bases and J lost 13, with 11 bases in between. CDR3 length: 10 residues. CDR1 is SQVTM and CDR2 is ANQGSEA in the germline V gene. CDR3 nucleotide sequence: TGCAGCGTTGCCGGTCCCGTTCAGTTCTTC. Residues: CSVAGPVQFF.

V usage is TRBV4-1 and J usage is TRBJ1-1, with 7 bases identical to TRBD1. In germline, CDR1 is MGHRA, CDR2 YSYEKL. Trimming at V came to 3 bases and at J to 8 bases, leaving 3 bases not matched to a gene. This CDR3 is built from 12 residues. The CDR3 loop reads CASSQPQGEAFF. CDR3 coding DNA: TGCGCCAGCAGCCAGCCACAGGGGGAAGCTTTCTTT.

This clonotype is labeled as medium-sized. The chain links TRBV27 to TRBJ1-3; no clear D. The ends were cut back, 5 bases at V and 1 base at J, with 9 bases in the middle. The germline V gene has CDR1 MNHEY and CDR2 SMNVEV (reference sequence). This CDR3 spans 14 amino acids. CDR3 region: CASSPLGSGNTIYF. Written as DNA, the CDR3 is TGTGCCAGCAGTCCCTTGGGGTCTGGAAACACCATATATTTT.

This clonotype has more than one count but fewer than ten. The chain employs TRBV4-1 and TRBJ1-2; D is perhaps TRBD1 (5 bases). The CDR3 runs to 13 residues. V lost 0 bases and J 4 bases, leaving 6 bases between the germline ends. Germline CDR1 MGHRA, CDR2 YSYEKL. In nucleotides, the CDR3 is TGCGCCAGCAGCCAAGATGGGGGCTATGGCTACACCTTC. It is translated as CASSQDGGYGYTF.

This clonotype was seen a few times. The rearrangement uses TRBV2 and TRBJ1-1, with a tentative D call TRBD1 (5 bases). Germline lookup yields CDR1 SNHLY and CDR2 FYNNEI. V lost 8 bases to trimming and J lost 0 bases, with 10 bases between them. The CDR3 is 13 amino acids. This chain's CDR3 is CASGGEMNTEAFF. Written as DNA, the CDR3 is TGTGCCAGCGGGGGGGAAATGAACACTGAAGCTTTCTTT.

This sequence joins TRBV20-1 and TRBJ2-7, with D perhaps TRBD1 (6 bases). Germline V gives CDR1 DFQATT, CDR2 SNEGSKA (reference sequence). V dropped 0 bases and J dropped 4 bases, with 10 bases sitting between them. The CDR3 is 13 residues long. The CDR3 reads CSAREAGEYEQYF. CDR3 in DNA: TGCAGTGCTAGAGAGGCAGGGGAGTACGAGCAGTACTTC.